The 23 T cell receptor beta chains reported below all come from one sample, sequenced in a study of T cell responses to AZD1222 COVID-19 vaccine. The repertoire was sequenced with immunoSEQ multiplex PCR; TCRdb's copy has only in-frame clones and lacks some. This table holds roughly 120,000 clones, over 75% found once. The sample consisted of peripheral blood, taken on day 0 of AZD1222 vaccination. Receptors were obtained from an adult in good health.

This clone was recorded only once. J is TRBJ2-5 and V is TRBV27; TRBD1 matches at 7 bases. The CDR3 contains 16 residues. In germline, CDR1 is MNHEY, CDR2 SMNVEV (reference sequence). V was pared by 8 bases and J by 5 bases, with 17 bases of the junction left unmatched. The CDR3 bases are TGTGCCAGCCGGGACAGACCAAAGGGGCTCAGGGAGACCCAGTACTTC. Protein: CASRDRPKGLRETQYF.

This chain links TRBV5-1 with TRBJ1-6; D is uncertain. The CDR3 consists of 15 residues. CDR1 and CDR2 from the germline V gene are SGHRS and YFSETQ. Trimming pared 2 bases from V and 7 bases from J, leaving 13 bases between. CDR3 sequence: CASSLSGERNSPLHF. Written as DNA, the CDR3 is TGCGCCAGCAGCTTATCCGGGGAACGGAATTCACCCCTCCACTTT.

The genes are TRBV7-9 and TRBJ1-5, with D maybe TRBD1 (6 bases). Germline CDR1 is SEHNR and CDR2 is FQNEAQ (reference sequence). CDR3 size: 15 residues. V lost 8 bases and J lost 6, with 20 bases in between. This chain's CDR3 is CASPIGQTFFQPQHF. The CDR3 nucleotides are TGTGCCAGCCCGATCGGACAGACCTTTTTTCAGCCCCAGCATTTT.

CDR3 in DNA: TGTGCCAGCAGTGAAAGTCGCAGGGTCGGGGCCCAGTACTTC. Protein sequence: CASSESRRVGAQYF. The chain has TRBV6-1 and TRBJ2-5; D tentatively reads TRBD1 or TRBD2 (5 bases each). From germline, CDR1 is MNHNS and CDR2 SASEGT. V was trimmed by 2 bases and J by 9 bases, leaving 16 bases between them. There are 14 residues in the CDR3.

The chain combines TRBV19 with TRBJ2-7, with TRBD2 matching 9 bases. The V and J ends lost 5 bases and 4 bases, in that order; junction bases with no gene match: 12. Looked up from germline, CDR1 is LNHDA and CDR2 is SQIVND (reference sequence). This CDR3 is built from 16 residues. DNA for the CDR3: TGTGCCAGTAGTCGAAGCGGGGGGCCCCAGAAATACGAGCAGTACTTC. Protein sequence: CASSRSGGPQKYEQYF.

This chain links TRBV6-5 with TRBJ1-6, with D maybe TRBD1 (6 bases). V lost 8 bases, J lost 8 bases, and 19 bases lay in between. CDR1 is MNHEY and CDR2 is SVGAGI in the germline V gene. CDR3 length equals 15 residues. The DNA for the CDR3 is TGTGCCAGCGGAAGAAGAACAGGGACGGATTCACCCCTCCACTTT. It codes for CASGRRTGTDSPLHF.

The genes are TRBV28 and TRBJ2-5, with D perhaps matching TRBD1 (6 bases). Trimming removed 5 bases at V and 7 bases at J, with 20 bases between. This CDR3 has 15 residues. Germline lookup yields CDR1 MDHEN and CDR2 SYDVKM. The CDR3: CASSTRQVGKSTQYF. The CDR3 nucleotides are TGTGCCAGCAGTACTCGACAGGTCGGGAAATCGACCCAGTACTTC.

This chain uses TRBV3-1 (or the pseudogene TRBV3-2) with TRBJ2-1, with 8 bases identical to TRBD1. The germline gives CDR1 LGHDT, CDR2 YNNKEL (reference sequence). The length of the CDR3 is 16 residues. J gave up 4 bases and V 4 bases, and 9 bases lay outside the gene matches. The CDR3 sequence is CASSPGQGIRYNEQFF. Here the CDR3 DNA reads TGTGCCAGCAGCCCCGGACAGGGAATAAGGTACAATGAGCAGTTCTTC.

This chain uses TRBV7-2 with TRBJ1-2; D may be TRBD1 (5 bases). Between the trimmed V and J ends, which lost 5 bases and 8 bases, there was a span of 21 bases. The CDR3 runs 15 residues. CDR1 and CDR2 (germline): SGHTA, FQGNSA. The CDR3 sequence is CASSARVGLYGGYTF. CDR3 sequence (DNA): TGTGCCAGCAGCGCCAGGGTCGGCCTCTATGGAGGCTACACCTTC.

The chain uses TRBV18 and TRBJ1-2; D not resolved. V shed 2 bases and J shed 8 bases, with 15 bases lying between them. The CDR3 has 14 residues. Germline CDR1 and CDR2: KGHSH and LQKENI. CDR3 bases: TGTGCCAGCTCACCATTGACCGTGGGAGTGGGCTACACCTTC. It specifies CASSPLTVGVGYTF.

This chain joins TRBV7-2 and TRBJ1-3; D is unresolved. The CDR3 consists of 15 residues. CDR1 is SGHTA, CDR2 FQGNSA, per germline. V was pared by 3 bases and J by 2 bases, with 11 bases between. The CDR3 reads CASSFYGEAGNTIYF. CDR3 coding DNA: TGTGCCAGCAGCTTCTACGGGGAGGCTGGAAACACCATATATTTT.

The rearrangement links TRBV6-5 to TRBJ1-6; TRBD1 matches at 8 bases. Germline V lookup: CDR1 MNHEY, CDR2 SVGAGI. The junction had 10 bases not matched to a gene; V was cut back by 6 bases and J by 9 bases. The CDR3 sequence is 15 residues long. The CDR3 nucleotides are TGTGCCAGCAGACCCCCAGGGGGCCGTGGTTCACCCCTCCACTTT. As protein: CASRPPGGRGSPLHF.

This clone was seen more than once but under ten times. The rearrangement joins TRBV28 to TRBJ2-2, with D possibly being TRBD2 (6 bases). This CDR3 contains 15 residues. Germline V gene sequence: CDR1 MDHEN, CDR2 SYDVKM. With 5 bases removed from V and 5 bases from J, the gap between germline ends came to 15 bases. CDR3 sequence: CASSPPGEGTGELFF. CDR3 nucleotides: TGTGCCAGCAGTCCTCCGGGAGAGGGAACCGGGGAGCTGTTTTTT.

This chain connects TRBV18 to TRBJ2-7, with TRBD1 matching over 9 bases. The V and J ends lost 6 bases and 5 bases, in that order; junction bases with no gene match: 2. This CDR3 is 12 amino acids long. Germline lookup yields CDR1 KGHSH and CDR2 LQKENI. Here the CDR3 DNA reads TGTGCCAGCTCGAGGGACAGGGACGAGCAGTACTTC. Translation gives CASSRDRDEQYF.

Regarding this clone: A read error may account for a junction end that differs from germline. This chain connects TRBV11-2 to TRBJ1-6; D is ambiguous. Germline V lookup: CDR1 SGHAT, CDR2 FQNNGV. This CDR3 is 13 amino acids long. CDR3 sequence reads: CASTLSYNSPLHF. DNA of the CDR3: TGTGCCAGCACCTTATCCTATAATTCACCCCTCCACTTT.

The chain is built from TRBV19 and TRBJ1-3, with D unclear. This CDR3 is built from 17 residues. Trimming took off 7 bases at V and 2 bases at J, with 21 bases between the two ends. The germline CDR1 and CDR2 sequences are LNHDA and SQIVND (reference sequence). This CDR3 is CASIKDRLVRPGNTIYF. CDR3 nucleotide sequence: TGTGCCAGTATAAAGGACCGTTTGGTACGACCTGGAAACACCATATATTTT.

This clone was counted between two and nine times. The chain combines TRBV5-5 with TRBJ1-6; no reliable D call. V gave up 6 bases and J gave up 12 bases, with 16 bases separating them. Germline CDR1 and CDR2: SGHKS and YYEKEE (reference sequence). The CDR3 length is 13 residues. The CDR3 region has the DNA TGTGCCAGCACCATCAGCCCCGGAGGACCCCTCCACTTT. Translated: CASTISPGGPLHF.

The chain has TRBV12-3 or TRBV12-4 and TRBJ2-5, with D perhaps matching TRBD1 or TRBD2 (5 bases each). The CDR3 sequence is 13 residues long. The germline V and J ends were trimmed by 7 bases and 4 bases, with 13 bases remaining between them. The CDR3 reads CASTETGGETQYF. The CDR3 DNA follows: TGTGCCAGCACCGAGACTGGGGGAGAGACCCAGTACTTC.

This rearrangement joins TRBV9 to TRBJ1-2; D is possibly TRBD1 (5 bases). CDR1 and CDR2 (germline): SGDLS, YYNGEE. The CDR3 runs 14 residues. V dropped 3 bases and J dropped 8 bases, with 17 bases sitting between them. The CDR3 sequence: CASSANQGIGGYTF. The CDR3 coding sequence is TGTGCCAGCAGCGCCAACCAGGGAATAGGCGGCTACACCTTC.

CDR3 DNA: TGTGCCAGCAGCTGGTCTCCGGGACCGACAGGACGCAATCAGCCCCAGCATTTT. Amino acid sequence: CASSWSPGPTGRNQPQHF. This sequence joins TRBV7-9 and TRBJ1-5; D possibly corresponds to TRBD1 (6 bases). V dropped 4 bases and J dropped 2 bases, with 21 bases sitting between them. CDR1 and CDR2 (germline): SEHNR, FQNEAQ (reference sequence). This CDR3 is 18 amino acids long.

The chain employs TRBV5-6 and TRBJ2-7; the D gene is possibly TRBD2 (6 bases). V gave up 0 bases and J gave up 4 bases, with 11 bases separating them. The germline CDR1 and CDR2 sequences are SGHDT and YYEEEE. The CDR3 contains 14 residues. The CDR3 DNA reads as TGTGCCAGCAGCTTGGTCGGGAGACGGTACGAGCAGTACTTC. Translated: CASSLVGRRYEQYF.

V and J are TRBV6-1 and TRBJ2-1; 8 bases agree with TRBD1. The CDR3 length is 16 residues. Germline assignment: CDR1 MNHNS and CDR2 SASEGT. J gave up 0 bases and V 4 bases, and 5 bases lay outside the gene matches. As DNA, the CDR3 is TGTGCCAGCAGTGGCCGGACAGGGAGCTCCTACAATGAGCAGTTCTTC. As protein: CASSGRTGSSYNEQFF.

V is TRBV27 and J is TRBJ1-6; D gene ambiguous. Between the trimmed V and J ends, which lost 2 bases and 7 bases, there was a span of 6 bases. The V gene's germline CDR1 is MNHEY and CDR2 SMNVEV (reference sequence). This CDR3 is 13 amino acids long. The chain's CDR3 is CASSLTANSPLHF. Here the CDR3 DNA reads TGTGCCAGCAGTTTAACAGCAAATTCACCCCTCCACTTT.